The 27 T cell receptor beta chains below all came from one sample that was sequenced in a study of T-cell reconstitution after alpha-beta-depleted transplantation in children. Researchers prepared the TCRbeta library using unique molecular identifiers, the study reports. TCRdb re-analysed the PCR reads in MiXCR, keeping a single row per CDR3 protein. The sample lists a few hundred thousand distinct CDR3 sequences; about a tenth were seen once. The sample was PBMCs from the stem cell graft donor, taken from the stem cell graft. The receptors derive from a human donor who donated a stem cell graft to a child with acute myeloid leukemia.

This clonotype was counted a few times. V gene TRBV5-6 combines with J gene TRBJ2-3; the match to TRBD2 covers 12 bases. CDR3 length: 16 amino acids. Germline trimming cut 1 base from V and 6 bases from J; bases unmatched to any gene: 6. The germline CDR1 and CDR2 sequences are SGHDT and YYEEEE. CDR3 protein: CASSLSLAGGGDTQYF. For the CDR3, the DNA is TGTGCCAGCAGCTTGTCACTAGCGGGAGGTGGGGATACGCAGTATTTT.

This clonotype was observed a handful of times. The J gene is TRBJ2-7, the V gene TRBV5-1; 13 nucleotides agree with TRBD2. The CDR3 spans 15 residues. V shed 4 bases, J shed 2 bases, and the junction held 3 bases outside the gene matches. Germline CDR1 SGHRS, CDR2 YFSETQ. CDR3 residues: CASSPTSGRAYEQYF. The CDR3 DNA sequence: TGCGCCAGCAGCCCCACTAGCGGGAGGGCCTACGAGCAGTACTTC. The full variable domain, with the rest looked up from reference TRBV5-1 and TRBJ2-7, is KAGVTQTPRYLIKTRGQQVTLSCSPISGHRSVSWYQQTPGQGLQFLFEYFSETQRNKGNFPGRFSGRQFSNSRSEMNVSTLELGDSALYLCASSPTSGRAYEQYFGPGTRLTVT.

This clonotype was counted between two and nine times. V gene TRBV20-1 combines with J gene TRBJ1-2, with TRBD1 identical over 7 bases. The CDR3 is 12 residues long. Germline V gene sequence: CDR1 DFQATT, CDR2 SNEGSKA (reference sequence). J was trimmed by 3 bases and V by 4 bases; bases with no gene match: 2. DNA of the CDR3: TGCAGTGCTACCGGGACAGACTATGGCTACACCTTC. This gives the protein CSATGTDYGYTF.

This sequence joins TRBV29-1 and TRBJ2-2; D may be TRBD1 (5 bases). The germline V and J ends were trimmed by 0 bases and 1 base, with 15 bases remaining between them. CDR3 length: 17 amino acids. The V gene's germline CDR1 is SQVTM and CDR2 ANQGSEA. CDR3: CSVEDPGGQGNTGELFF. In DNA, the CDR3 is TGCAGCGTTGAAGATCCGGGTGGTCAGGGGAACACCGGGGAGCTGTTTTTT.

This clonotype appeared a few times. The chain combines TRBV7-9 with TRBJ2-7; a weak D match, TRBD2 (6 bases). The germline V gene encodes CDR1 SEHNR and CDR2 FQNEAQ (reference sequence). Trimming removed 5 bases at V and 4 bases at J, with 15 bases between. CDR3 length: 14 amino acids. In DNA, the CDR3 is TGTGCCAGCAGCCAGACGGGAGTTGAGTACGAGCAGTACTTC. Its translation: CASSQTGVEYEQYF. The full variable domain, rest sourced from reference TRBV7-9 and TRBJ2-7, is DTGVSQNPRHKITKRGQNVTFRCDPISEHNRLYWYRQTLGQGPEFLTYFQNEAQLEKSRLLSDRFSAERPKGSFSTLEIQRTEQGDSAMYLCASSQTGVEYEQYFGPGTRLTVT.

This clonotype was seen a few times. The V and J genes are TRBV20-1 and TRBJ2-3; D ambiguous. This CDR3 has 13 residues. V was trimmed by 3 bases and J by 4 bases, leaving 11 bases between them. Germline V lookup: CDR1 DFQATT, CDR2 SNEGSKA (reference sequence). The CDR3: CSASEPGADTQYF. CDR3 in DNA: TGCAGTGCTAGCGAGCCTGGGGCAGATACGCAGTATTTT.

The V gene is TRBV7-2, the J gene TRBJ1-1, with TRBD1 as a possible D gene (5 bases). The CDR3 is made up of 14 amino acids. Germline assignment: CDR1 SGHTA and CDR2 FQGNSA. V was trimmed by 5 bases and J by 4 bases, leaving 14 bases between them. The CDR3 nucleotides are TGTGCCAGCAGCCAGCTAAGGGGTCCCACTGAAGCTTTCTTT. This codes for CASSQLRGPTEAFF.

J is TRBJ2-1 and V is TRBV7-9, with D perhaps TRBD2 (6 bases). This CDR3 contains 14 residues. Germline V gene sequence: CDR1 SEHNR, CDR2 FQNEAQ (reference sequence). Trimming removed 3 bases from V and 5 bases from J, with 11 bases in between. CDR3 loop: CASSLAGPDNEQFF. The CDR3 region has the DNA TGTGCCAGCAGCTTGGCGGGACCAGACAATGAGCAGTTCTTC.

The chain uses TRBV11-1 and TRBJ2-2; D assignment may be TRBD1 or TRBD2 (5 bases each). This CDR3 is built from 18 residues. Trimming took 3 bases from V and 4 from J, leaving 21 bases between them. Germline lookup yields CDR1 SGHAT and CDR2 FQDESV (reference sequence). The DNA for the CDR3 is TGTGCCAGCAGCTTGTTTGGGGGTCTGTCAGGGAGCACCGGGGAGCTGTTTTTT. Protein: CASSLFGGLSGSTGELFF.

This clonotype was counted between two and nine times. J is TRBJ1-6 and V is TRBV10-3, with a possible D match to TRBD1 (5 bases). CDR1 and CDR2 (germline): ENHRY, SYGVKD. V gave up 0 bases and J gave up 13 bases, with 19 bases separating them. The CDR3 runs to 16 residues. In DNA, the CDR3 is TGTGCCATCAGTGAGTCGACCGGGGCTAGCGGTTCGCCCCTCCACTTT. Translation gives CAISESTGASGSPLHF.

This clonotype has only a few counts. The V call is TRBV5-6, the J call TRBJ2-5; 8 bases align to TRBD1. V lost 2 bases to trimming and J lost 7 bases; unmatched junction nucleotides: 10. The length of the CDR3 is 15 residues. CDR1 and CDR2 (germline): SGHDT, YYEEEE. Here the CDR3 reads CASSLPGTGRGTQYF. The CDR3 DNA is TGTGCCAGCAGCTTACCCGGGACAGGACGTGGGACCCAGTACTTC.

J is TRBJ2-3 and V is TRBV28; D might be TRBD2 (6 bases). The CDR3 covers 15 residues. Germline V CDR1 and CDR2: MDHEN, SYDVKM. Trimming removed 6 bases at V and 5 bases at J, with 18 bases between. CDR3 nucleotides: TGTGCCAGCAGGCCCGGCGATACGCGGGGAGATACGCAGTATTTT. Residues: CASRPGDTRGDTQYF.

This chain uses TRBV10-3 with TRBJ2-7, with TRBD2 matching 9 bases. The CDR3 has 15 amino acids. Germline lookup yields CDR1 ENHRY and CDR2 SYGVKD. J gave up 2 bases and V 4 bases, and 6 bases lay outside the gene matches. CDR3: CAISGGSGRTYEQYF. As DNA, the CDR3 is TGTGCCATCAGTGGGGGGAGCGGGAGGACCTACGAGCAGTACTTC.

In this sample, this clonotype turned up a few times. This chain uses TRBV4-1 with TRBJ1-1; TRBD1 might be the D (6 bases). Trimming removed 2 bases from V and 1 base from J, with 11 bases in between. CDR1 and CDR2 from the germline V gene are MGHRA and YSYEKL. This CDR3 spans 15 amino acids. CDR3 bases: TGCGCCAGCAGCCAACCAGGGGCTTCGAACACTGAAGCTTTCTTT. It is translated as CASSQPGASNTEAFF.

The CDR3 loop is CASSLESWTDTQYF. CDR3 sequence (DNA): TGTGCCAGCAGCTTAGAATCCTGGACAGATACGCAGTATTTT. The chain uses TRBV11-3 and TRBJ2-3; D gene uncertain. The CDR3 extends over 14 amino acids. The germline gives CDR1 SGHNT, CDR2 YENEEA. Trimming stripped 0 bases from V and 3 bases from J, with 7 bases between.

This clonotype turned up a few times. CDR3 bases: TGCGCCAGCAGCTTGGATCTGGACTTGAACTACAATGAGCAGTTCTTC. It is translated as CASSLDLDLNYNEQFF. This sequence joins TRBV5-1 and TRBJ2-1; tentatively, D is TRBD2 (5 bases). The CDR3 has 16 residues. The germline V and J ends were trimmed by 0 bases and 3 bases, with 13 bases remaining between them. Germline loops: CDR1 SGHRS, CDR2 YFSETQ.

The chain recombines TRBV7-2 with TRBJ1-1; D is unresolved. The CDR3 length is 14 residues. Trimming pared 5 bases from V and 0 bases from J, leaving 10 bases between. CDR1 SGHTA and CDR2 FQGNSA come from the germline V gene. CDR3 bases: TGTGCCAGCAGCCGGAATTTCATGAACACTGAAGCTTTCTTT. Amino acids: CASSRNFMNTEAFF.

The J gene is TRBJ1-1, the V gene TRBV18; D ambiguous. Trimming cost V 2 bases and J 1 base, with 11 bases left between them. The CDR3 consists of 15 residues. Per the germline V gene, CDR1 is KGHSH and CDR2 is LQKENI. This CDR3 is CASSPEGYKNTEAFF. The CDR3 DNA is TGTGCCAGCTCACCAGAGGGTTACAAGAACACTGAAGCTTTCTTT.

The V and J genes are TRBV9 and TRBJ2-1, with 11 bases lining up with TRBD2. The CDR3 covers 16 residues. V was clipped by 3 bases and J by 3 bases; unmatched bases: 5. The germline gives CDR1 SGDLS, CDR2 YYNGEE. The CDR3 spells CASSAVLAGGYNEQFF. The CDR3 DNA is TGTGCCAGCAGCGCCGTCCTAGCGGGAGGCTACAATGAGCAGTTCTTC.

The V and J genes are TRBV29-1 and TRBJ2-7, with 9 bases that match TRBD2. Germline CDR1 SQVTM, CDR2 ANQGSEA. Trimming took 6 bases from V and 2 from J; bases not matched to a gene: 5. The CDR3 sequence is 13 residues long. DNA of the CDR3: TGCAGCGTACGTGCGGGAGGGACCTACGAGCAGTACTTC. Translating gives CSVRAGGTYEQYF.

The chain joins TRBV3-1 to TRBJ2-2, with 9 bases identical to TRBD1. CDR1 is LGHDT, CDR2 YNNKEL, per germline (reference sequence). The CDR3 consists of 15 residues. Trimming took 4 bases from V and 9 from J; bases not matched to a gene: 9. The chain's CDR3 is CASSRRDRDPRELFF. The CDR3 nucleotides read TGTGCCAGCAGCCGCCGGGACAGGGACCCCCGGGAGCTGTTTTTT.

This rearrangement joins TRBV19 to TRBJ2-3, with no clear D. The germline V gene has CDR1 LNHDA and CDR2 SQIVND (reference sequence). The CDR3 loop spans 14 amino acids. V gave up 3 bases and J gave up 1 base, with 8 bases separating them. The CDR3 DNA is TGTGCCAGTAGTATTAACCACGGCACAGATACGCAGTATTTT. It yields the protein CASSINHGTDTQYF.

This clonotype was seen ten or more times. The chain is built from TRBV2 and TRBJ2-7, with a possible D match to TRBD2 (5 bases). The CDR3 is made up of 13 amino acids. V was clipped by 3 bases and J by 4 bases, with 10 bases between them. CDR1 and CDR2 from the germline V gene are SNHLY and FYNNEI. The CDR3 reads CASSDLGAYEQYV. CDR3 bases: TGTGCCAGCAGTGATTTGGGAGCGTACGAGCAGTACGTC.

This clonotype was found a few times. This sequence joins TRBV5-1 and TRBJ2-2; D is unclear. The CDR3 has 13 amino acids. Germline V CDR1 and CDR2: SGHRS, YFSETQ. V was trimmed by 4 bases and J by 6 bases, leaving 10 bases between them. For the CDR3, the DNA is TGCGCCAGCAGCCTGGCAGATTCCGGGGAGCTGTTTTTT. Encoded protein: CASSLADSGELFF.

This clonotype was counted ten times or more. The chain combines TRBV29-1 with TRBJ1-2; D remains ambiguous. The CDR3 is 12 amino acids. V was pared by 7 bases and J by 2 bases, with 11 bases between. Germline loops: CDR1 SQVTM, CDR2 ANQGSEA. The CDR3 nucleotides are TGCAGCGCCGGGTCGGCAAACTATGGCTACACCTTC. It is translated as CSAGSANYGYTF.

The rearrangement joins TRBV5-1 to TRBJ1-2; 9 bases map to TRBD1. Germline V CDR1 and CDR2: SGHRS, YFSETQ. The CDR3 is made up of 13 amino acids. The V segment lost 4 bases and the J segment 11 bases; nucleotides outside the gene matches: 9. CDR3 sequence: CASSGGQGVGYTF. CDR3 DNA sequence: TGCGCCAGCAGCGGGGGACAGGGAGTCGGGTACACCTTC. Drawing the rest from reference TRBV5-1 and TRBJ1-2, the complete variable domain is KAGVTQTPRYLIKTRGQQVTLSCSPISGHRSVSWYQQTPGQGLQFLFEYFSETQRNKGNFPGRFSGRQFSNSRSEMNVSTLELGDSALYLCASSGGQGVGYTFGSGTRLTVV.

This clonotype was recorded a few times. The V call is TRBV7-2, the J call TRBJ2-1; D is unclear. The germline gives CDR1 SGHTA, CDR2 FQGNSA. V gave up 8 bases and J gave up 6 bases, with 5 bases separating them. The CDR3 consists of 10 residues. The CDR3 region has the DNA TGTGCCAGCGGTTTCAATGAGCAGTTCTTC. Its protein is CASGFNEQFF.